This T cell receptor beta chain emerged from a study of blood T cells in healthy people across ages. Study-wide background: About one barcoded TCR beta cDNA was captured per two T cells.

Study-level findings and limits: There were more naive CD4+ cells and higher diversity in long-lived donors than in aged donors.

From germline, CDR1 is DFQATT and CDR2 SNEGSKA (reference sequence). V trimming: 4 bases; J trimming: 5 bases; junction bases outside the gene matches: 11. The CDR3 loop spans 16 amino acids. The study drew donors from healthy Caucasian individuals in Russia aged roughly 6 to 95. Whenever a sample was processed, at least 6 million PBMCs were isolated. A second roughly 6 to 11 cycle PCR used barcoded and J-beta primers. TCRdb reanalysed the 5' RACE reads using MiXCR and keeps one entry per CDR3 protein. The sample carries almost 800,000 distinct CDR3 sequences, 58% recorded once. About this clonotype: Its specificity is unknown.

The sequence derives from a young man in good health. The V and J genes are TRBV20-1 and TRBJ2-1; 10 bases agree with TRBD1. What was sequenced was blood. The DNA for the CDR3 is TGCAGTGCTACGAACCCCGGGACAGGGGATAACAATGAGCAGTTCTTC. It yields the protein CSATNPGTGDNNEQFF.